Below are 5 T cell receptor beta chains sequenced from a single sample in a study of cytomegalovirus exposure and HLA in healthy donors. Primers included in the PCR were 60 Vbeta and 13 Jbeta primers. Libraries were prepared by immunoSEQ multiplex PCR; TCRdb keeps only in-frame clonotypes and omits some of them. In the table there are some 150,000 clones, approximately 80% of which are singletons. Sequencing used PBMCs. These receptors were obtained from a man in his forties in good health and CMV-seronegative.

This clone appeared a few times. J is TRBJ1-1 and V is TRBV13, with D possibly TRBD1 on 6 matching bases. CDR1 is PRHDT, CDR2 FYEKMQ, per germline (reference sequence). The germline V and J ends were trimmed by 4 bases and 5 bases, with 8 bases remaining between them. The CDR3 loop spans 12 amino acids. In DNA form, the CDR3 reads TGTGCCAGCAGCTCACAGGGAACTGAAGCTTTCTTT. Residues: CASSSQGTEAFF.

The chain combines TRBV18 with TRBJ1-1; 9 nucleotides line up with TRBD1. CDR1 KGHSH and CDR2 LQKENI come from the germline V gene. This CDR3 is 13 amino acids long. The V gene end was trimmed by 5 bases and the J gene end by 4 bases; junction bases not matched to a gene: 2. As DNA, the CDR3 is TGTGCCAGCTCATCACAGGGGGCCACTGAAGCTTTCTTT. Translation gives CASSSQGATEAFF.

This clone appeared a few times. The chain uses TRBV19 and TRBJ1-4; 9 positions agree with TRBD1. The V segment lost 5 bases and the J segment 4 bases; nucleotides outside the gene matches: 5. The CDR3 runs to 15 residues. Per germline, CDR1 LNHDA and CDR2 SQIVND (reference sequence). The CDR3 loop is CASSPGDRDNEKLFF. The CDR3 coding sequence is TGTGCCAGTAGTCCGGGGGACAGGGATAATGAAAAACTGTTTTTT.

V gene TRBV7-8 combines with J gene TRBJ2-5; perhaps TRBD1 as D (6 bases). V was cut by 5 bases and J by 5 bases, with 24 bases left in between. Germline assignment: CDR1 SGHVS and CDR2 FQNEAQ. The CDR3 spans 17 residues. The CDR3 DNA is TGTGCCAGCAGCCAGCAGACCACCCGGGACATCAGGGAGACCCAGTACTTC. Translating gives CASSQQTTRDIRETQYF.

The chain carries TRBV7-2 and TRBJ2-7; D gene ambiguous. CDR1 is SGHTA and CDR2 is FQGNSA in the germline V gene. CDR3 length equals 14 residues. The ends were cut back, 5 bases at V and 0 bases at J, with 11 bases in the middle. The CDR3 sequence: CASSAYGSSYEQYF. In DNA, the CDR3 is TGTGCCAGCAGCGCCTATGGTAGCTCCTACGAGCAGTACTTC.